The 11 T cell receptor beta chains below come from one sample, sequenced in a study of spatial heterogeneity in lung cancer. Broader study findings: Within tumors, counts of expanded alpha and beta TCRs tracked tumor mutation counts.

Time point described: sample taken at primary tumor resection. TCRdb recomputed calls from the 5' RACE reads with MiXCR, one row per CDR3 protein. The sample consists of almost 3,000 distinct CDR3 sequences, 6.5% to 8% of them appearing once. These receptors have no known antigen. The sample was lung tumor tissue, taken at surgery. The receptors were gathered from a female donor with early-stage non-small cell lung cancer.

This clonotype appeared many times. The V and J genes are TRBV29-1 and TRBJ1-1; D unclear. Deletions cut 3 bases from V and 1 base from J, with 9 bases between. The germline V gene encodes CDR1 SQVTM and CDR2 ANQGSEA. CDR3 length: 13 amino acids. Written as DNA, the CDR3 is TGCAGCGTTGAGTATTCCAGGAACACTGAAGCTTTCTTT. Amino acids: CSVEYSRNTEAFF.

By its share, this clonotype is medium-sized. The rearrangement links TRBV12-3 or TRBV12-4 to TRBJ1-1; a weak D match, TRBD1 (5 bases). The V end lost 7 bases, the J end lost 4 bases, and 19 bases lay between the germline ends. The CDR3 runs 15 residues. The CDR3 nucleotides are TGTGCCAGCACCTTCGGTGGGGGTCTGAGCACTGAAGCTTTCTTT. Translating it yields CASTFGGGLSTEAFF.

In this sample, this clonotype turned up many times. This chain uses TRBV29-1 with TRBJ2-3, with 10 bases fitting TRBD1. Germline V lookup: CDR1 SQVTM, CDR2 ANQGSEA. With 7 bases clipped from V and 4 bases from J, the junction kept 5 bases outside the gene matches. The CDR3 has 13 residues. The CDR3 region is CSARQGASDTQYF. The DNA for the CDR3 is TGCAGCGCCCGACAGGGGGCGTCAGATACGCAGTATTTT.

This clonotype is medium-sized. V usage is TRBV5-4 and J usage is TRBJ1-2, with D uncertain. V gave up 0 bases and J gave up 2 bases, with 8 bases separating them. The length of the CDR3 is 14 residues. Germline CDR1 reads SGHNT; CDR2 reads YYREEE (reference sequence). The CDR3 region has the DNA TGTGCCAGCAGCTTGGCCGGAAGGAACTATGGCTACACCTTC. Translated: CASSLAGRNYGYTF.

The rearrangement links TRBV11-1 to TRBJ2-5; tentatively, D is TRBD1 (6 bases). CDR3 length: 11 residues. Trimming removed 1 base from V and 11 bases from J, with 8 bases in between. CDR1 and CDR2 (germline): SGHAT, FQDESV (reference sequence). This CDR3 reads CASSLGQEQYF. CDR3 bases: TGTGCCAGCAGCTTAGGACAGGAGCAGTACTTC.

By sample share, this clonotype is medium-sized. CDR3 DNA sequence: TGTGCCAGCAGCCTTGGAAGCAGTTCTGGGGGGCTGAATACCGGGGAGCTGTTTTTT. Encoded protein: CASSLGSSSGGLNTGELFF. J is TRBJ2-2 and V is TRBV4-2; the D gene could be TRBD1 or TRBD2 (6 bases each). V gave up 4 bases and J gave up 5 bases, with 26 bases separating them. This CDR3 contains 19 residues. Germline-derived CDR1 and CDR2 are LGHNA and YNFKEQ.

This clonotype is classed as medium-sized. V gene TRBV11-3 combines with J gene TRBJ2-7; D perhaps matches TRBD1 (6 bases). With 5 bases removed from V and 2 bases from J, the gap between germline ends came to 10 bases. The CDR3 has 13 amino acids. The germline gives CDR1 SGHNT, CDR2 YENEEA. In nucleotides, the CDR3 is TGTGCCAGCAGCGTCGGGACACCCTACGAGCAGTACTTC. This sequence encodes CASSVGTPYEQYF.

In this sample, this clonotype turned up many times. The DNA of the CDR3 is TGTGCTAGTCGCCCCCAACTTAGCCTCTACAATGAGCAGTTCTTC. It translates to CASRPQLSLYNEQFF. The chain carries TRBV12-5 and TRBJ2-1; the D is unclear. The ends were cut back, 8 bases at V and 3 bases at J, with 17 bases in the middle. From germline, CDR1 is LGHNT and CDR2 FRNRAP. CDR3 size: 15 residues.

By proportion, this clonotype is medium-sized. V is TRBV13 and J is TRBJ2-7; 16 nucleotides align to TRBD2. The germline V gene has CDR1 PRHDT and CDR2 FYEKMQ (reference sequence). V was pared by 5 bases and J by 0 bases, with 10 bases of the junction left unmatched. The CDR3 totals 19 residues. CDR3 nucleotide sequence: TGTGCCAGCAGCGTGCCGGGACTAGCGGGGGGGAGACTCTCCTACGAGCAGTACTTC. It is translated as CASSVPGLAGGRLSYEQYF.

This clonotype was recorded many times. This rearrangement joins TRBV10-3 to TRBJ2-6, with D uncertain. Per germline, CDR1 ENHRY and CDR2 SYGVKD. V was trimmed by 5 bases and J by 3 bases, leaving 5 bases between them. The CDR3 runs to 13 residues. The CDR3 is CAISFGGANVLTF. In nucleotides, the CDR3 is TGTGCCATCAGTTTTGGTGGGGCCAACGTCCTGACTTTC.

The rearrangement links TRBV11-2 to TRBJ1-2; D is unclear. Germline assignment: CDR1 SGHAT and CDR2 FQNNGV. The CDR3 is made up of 14 amino acids. The germline V and J ends were trimmed by 1 base and 4 bases, with 10 bases remaining between them. The CDR3 loop reads CASSLVRQLYGYTF. CDR3 sequence (DNA): TGTGCCAGCAGCTTAGTCAGGCAGCTCTATGGCTACACCTTC.